These 14 T cell receptor beta chains were all obtained from the same sample, sequenced in a study of CD8 T cells in ankylosing spondylitis. TCRdb passed the 5' RACE reads through MiXCR, listing each CDR3 protein once. The sample records some 130,000 distinct CDR3 sequences, 6% to 8% being singletons. The material sequenced was blood, either unsorted or a sorted T cell fraction (not recorded which). Receptor source: a female donor with ankylosing spondylitis or in good health (not recorded which).

This clonotype was seen repeatedly, ten times or more. The chain uses TRBV4-2 and TRBJ2-5; D remains unclear. The V and J ends lost 3 bases and 4 bases respectively, with 12 bases between them. This CDR3 is built from 14 residues. Germline CDR1 and CDR2: LGHNA and YNFKEQ. CDR3 in DNA: TGTGCCAGCAGCCACTCGAGGAACGGAGAGACCCAGTACTTC. Translation gives CASSHSRNGETQYF.

This clonotype was counted ten times or more. The rearrangement joins TRBV27 to TRBJ2-6, with a weak D call TRBD1 (5 bases). The germline CDR1 and CDR2 sequences are MNHEY and SMNVEV (reference sequence). V was cut by 5 bases and J by 1 base, with 18 bases left in between. The CDR3 totals 18 residues. CDR3 loop: CASSPQIPRQSGANVLTF. CDR3 nucleotides: TGTGCCAGCAGTCCCCAGATTCCCAGACAGTCTGGGGCCAACGTCCTGACTTTC.

This clonotype was observed at least ten times. The CDR3 DNA reads as TGTGCCAGCAGTCCTGTAGGCAAGGGACAGGGGCTTAACATTCAGTACTTC. Translating gives CASSPVGKGQGLNIQYF. The gene calls are TRBV7-2 and TRBJ2-4; 10 nucleotides align to TRBD1. The V segment lost 6 bases and the J segment 7 bases; nucleotides outside the gene matches: 15. Germline CDR1 and CDR2: SGHTA and FQGNSA. The length of the CDR3 is 17 residues.

The chain combines TRBV7-3 with TRBJ2-6, with TRBD2 as a possible D gene (5 bases). Germline V gene data show CDR1 as SGHTA and CDR2 as FQGTGA. There are 15 residues in the CDR3. The V end was cut by 5 bases, the J end by 1 base, with 9 bases between. CDR3 sequence reads: CASSQEASGANVLTF. CDR3 nucleotide sequence: TGTGCCAGCAGCCAGGAGGCGTCTGGGGCCAACGTCCTGACTTTC.

This clonotype came up many times. The chain combines TRBV16 with TRBJ1-1; 9 nucleotides align to TRBD1. Germline-derived CDR1 and CDR2 are KGHSY and FQNENV. CDR3 length: 14 amino acids. J was trimmed by 5 bases and V by 3 bases; bases with no gene match: 4. The CDR3 loop is CASSQGTGWTEAFF. CDR3 nucleotide sequence: TGTGCCAGCAGCCAGGGGACAGGGTGGACTGAAGCTTTCTTT.

In the case of this clonotype: A read error may explain this, as a much larger clone is one base away. The rearrangement uses TRBV5-1 and TRBJ2-2; D may be TRBD1 or TRBD2 (5 bases each). Germline assignment: CDR1 SGHRS and CDR2 YFSETQ. The CDR3 extends over 14 amino acids. Between the trimmed V and J ends, which lost 6 bases and 4 bases, there was a span of 13 bases. The chain's CDR3 is CASKESGTTGELFF. The CDR3 DNA reads TGCGCCAGCAAGGAGTCGGGGACCACCGGGGAGCTGTTTTTT.

This clonotype was seen many times. The chain links TRBV27 to TRBJ2-3, with a possible D match to TRBD2 (6 bases). This CDR3 has 14 residues. Germline V CDR1 and CDR2: MNHEY, SMNVEV (reference sequence). Deletions cut 7 bases from V and 3 bases from J, with 14 bases between. In nucleotides, the CDR3 is TGTGCCAGCAATCGGAGGGGCGGGACAGATACGCAGTATTTT. This codes for CASNRRGGTDTQYF.

In its sample, this clonotype was seen many times. V gene TRBV27 combines with J gene TRBJ2-5, with 12 positions matching TRBD2. Losses at the gene ends were 5 bases for V and 6 bases for J; bases not matched to a gene: 10. The CDR3 has 16 residues. Germline V gene sequence: CDR1 MNHEY, CDR2 SMNVEV (reference sequence). CDR3 amino acids: CASSAASGGGVKTQYF. The DNA of the CDR3 is TGTGCCAGCAGTGCCGCTAGCGGGGGGGGCGTTAAGACCCAGTACTTC.

Many counts were recorded for this clonotype. The V and J genes are TRBV5-5 and TRBJ1-1, with D possibly matching TRBD1 (5 bases). V lost 6 bases and J lost 1, with 13 bases in between. The germline gives CDR1 SGHKS, CDR2 YYEKEE (reference sequence). This CDR3 comprises 14 residues. The CDR3 DNA follows: TGTGCCAGCATGCGGGTTGGGGGGAACACTGAAGCTTTCTTT. Translation gives CASMRVGGNTEAFF. The whole variable domain, remainder taken from reference TRBV5-5 and TRBJ1-1, is DAGVTQSPTHLIKTRGQQVTLRCSPISGHKSVSWYQQVLGQGPQFIFQYYEKEERGRGNFPDRFSARQFPNYSSELNVNALLLGDSALYLCASMRVGGNTEAFFGQGTRLTVV.

This clonotype was counted between two and nine times. This chain connects TRBV20-1 to TRBJ1-4, with a possible D match to TRBD1 (6 bases). The germline CDR1 and CDR2 sequences are DFQATT and SNEGSKA (reference sequence). The CDR3 loop spans 14 amino acids. Trimming cost V 5 bases and J 3 bases, with 13 bases left between them. The CDR3 nucleotides are TGCAGTGCTCTGAGGACAGTTTCTAATGAAAAACTGTTTTTT. Translation gives CSALRTVSNEKLFF.

This clonotype was seen repeatedly, ten times or more. The CDR3, as DNA: TGTGCCAGCAGCTTGTTCAGCGGACAGGGACGTGGCTACACCTTC. Translated, it gives CASSLFSGQGRGYTF. The V and J genes are TRBV5-6 and TRBJ1-2; TRBD1 matches at 8 bases. Germline V CDR1 and CDR2: SGHDT, YYEEEE. The CDR3 is 15 amino acids. V trimming: 1 base; J trimming: 7 bases; junction bases outside the gene matches: 9. Full variable domain (remainder filled in from reference TRBV5-6 and TRBJ1-2): DAGVTQSPTHLIKTRGQQVTLRCSPKSGHDTVSWYQQALGQGPQFIFQYYEEEERQRGNFPDRFSGHQFPNYSSELNVNALLLGDSALYLCASSLFSGQGRGYTFGSGTRLTVV.

This clonotype was observed at least ten times. The J gene is TRBJ2-7, the V gene TRBV20-1; 9 nucleotides align to TRBD1. Losses at the gene ends were 0 bases for V and 5 bases for J; bases not matched to a gene: 11. Germline V lookup: CDR1 DFQATT, CDR2 SNEGSKA (reference sequence). CDR3 length: 16 amino acids. The CDR3 here is CSARDLGTGNGNEQYF. CDR3 nucleotide sequence: TGCAGTGCTAGAGATCTCGGGACAGGGAATGGGAACGAGCAGTACTTC.

J is TRBJ2-1 and V is TRBV2, with TRBD2 matching over 10 bases. The CDR3 consists of 18 residues. Looked up from germline, CDR1 is SNHLY and CDR2 is FYNNEI. J lost 1 base, V lost 10 bases, and 16 bases had no gene match. The CDR3 protein is CAITILGLAVQSYNEQFF. The DNA of the CDR3 is TGTGCCATCACCATACTAGGACTAGCGGTGCAATCCTACAATGAGCAGTTCTTC.

This clonotype came up many times. One end of the junction does not line up with germline, which may come from a read error. V and J are TRBV2 and TRBJ1-2; TRBD1 aligns across 9 bases. This CDR3 has 17 residues. Germline CDR1 and CDR2: SNHLY and FYNNEI. As DNA, the CDR3 is TGTGCCAGCACTGAACCATCCGGGACAGGGACAATTCGCGGCTACACCTTC. Residues: CASTEPSGTGTIRGYTF.